The source of this TCR beta chain is a study of T cells expressing NK-cell markers. Overall study findings and caveats: Whether expanded NKG2C+ T cell clones were HCMV specific stayed uncertain. Roughly six donors showed dominant NKG2C+ clonotypes comprising about 1.0-8% of their CD8+ T cells.

As regards this clonotype: Antigen unknown.

CDR3 length equals 14 residues. Germline values: CDR1 MNHNS, CDR2 SASEGT. TCRdb re-called the 5' RACE reads; one entry per CDR3 protein, DNA not given. The sample's table shows 300,000 to 450,000 distinct CDR3 sequences. The receptor was isolated from a man aged 18 to 69 in good health. Material for sequencing was blood T cells: a sorted CD56 or NKG2C T cell subset, CD4+ or CD8+ T cells, or bulk PBMC T cells (not recorded which). The V call is TRBV6-1, the J call TRBJ2-2; the D gene TCRdb calls, TRBD1, cannot be checked with no DNA. The CDR3 is CASRGAQLTGELFF.